The text below deals with one TCR beta chain. Its specificity is unknown. This entry is derived from a study of T cell responses to AZD1222 COVID-19 vaccine. Study results and caveats: Donors were chiefly white British, with a greater number of females, and clonal diversity was perhaps underestimated.

Data came from immunoSEQ multiplex PCR; TCRdb stores just in-frame clones and leaves some out. The sample contains approximately 150,000 clones, around 90% of which appear only once. The CDR3 has 13 residues. The germline V and J ends were trimmed by 3 bases and 5 bases, with 10 bases remaining between them. Germline CDR1 reads SGHTA; CDR2 reads FQGTGA. This chain links TRBV7-3 with TRBJ2-5, with D hard to call. This receptor was obtained from an adult in good health. The specimen comprised peripheral blood, sampled on day 0 of AZD1222 vaccination. The DNA for the CDR3 is TGTGCCAGCAGCTTCGACCGAGTGGAGACCCAGTACTTC. It yields the protein CASSFDRVETQYF.